This paragraph reports one T cell receptor (beta chain). Under the authors' procedure: Estimation of nucleated cell counts relied on the amplification of reference gene primers. Method: immunoSEQ multiplex PCR; TCRdb's copy keeps in-frame clones and lacks some. The V and J calls and clone size are taken from that table; D and trimming were inferred from the DNA. The sample includes about 260,000 clones, about 89% of them seen just once. The data originate from a study of blood T cell repertoires in COVID-19. Background on the study: Collection of acute and convalescent COVID-19 samples took place in the United States, Italy and Spain. T cells, B-cell-depleted T cells, or PBMCs supplied cDNA or gDNA.

The CDR3 consists of 15 residues. Germline V gene data show CDR1 as SGHVS and CDR2 as FQNEAQ. V gave up 5 bases and J gave up 5 bases; unmatched junction bases: 8. V usage is TRBV7-8 and J usage is TRBJ2-5; 10 bases are a match to TRBD2. Sequencing used peripheral blood. This receptor was identified in a man in his forties who had recovered from COVID-19. The CDR3 protein is CASSLGIAGGETQYF. The CDR3 coding sequence is TGTGCCAGCAGCCTGGGCATAGCGGGGGGCGAGACCCAGTACTTC.